Sequencing of this TCR beta chain was carried out in a study of PD-1 blockade in mismatch repair-deficient tumors. Study details: Patients had about 13 mismatch repair-deficient cancer types and were previously treated and progressing.

Sequencing was performed with immunoSEQ multiplex PCR; in TCRdb, only in-frame clones are kept and a portion is missing. The sample includes approximately 130,000 clones, roughly 86% of them seen just once. A note on this clone: What it recognizes is unknown.

Trimming removed 3 bases at V and 6 bases at J, with 9 bases between. CDR1 MDHEN and CDR2 SYDVKM come from the germline V gene. This CDR3 is 13 amino acids long. PCR or immunohistochemistry showed mismatch repair deficiency in every enrolled patient. TCR sequencing covered a few patients who responded to pembrolizumab. Study-wide results and caveats: Tumor-resident clones, often absent from pretreatment blood, expanded after pembrolizumab and then contracted.

This sequence originates from an adult with mismatch repair-deficient cancer. Sequences were derived from peripheral blood, sampled 44 weeks after starting pembrolizumab. V and J are TRBV28 and TRBJ2-1; unclear D gene. In DNA, the CDR3 is TGTGCCAGCAGTTTGGCAGGACGCAATGAGCAGTTCTTC. Amino acids: CASSLAGRNEQFF.